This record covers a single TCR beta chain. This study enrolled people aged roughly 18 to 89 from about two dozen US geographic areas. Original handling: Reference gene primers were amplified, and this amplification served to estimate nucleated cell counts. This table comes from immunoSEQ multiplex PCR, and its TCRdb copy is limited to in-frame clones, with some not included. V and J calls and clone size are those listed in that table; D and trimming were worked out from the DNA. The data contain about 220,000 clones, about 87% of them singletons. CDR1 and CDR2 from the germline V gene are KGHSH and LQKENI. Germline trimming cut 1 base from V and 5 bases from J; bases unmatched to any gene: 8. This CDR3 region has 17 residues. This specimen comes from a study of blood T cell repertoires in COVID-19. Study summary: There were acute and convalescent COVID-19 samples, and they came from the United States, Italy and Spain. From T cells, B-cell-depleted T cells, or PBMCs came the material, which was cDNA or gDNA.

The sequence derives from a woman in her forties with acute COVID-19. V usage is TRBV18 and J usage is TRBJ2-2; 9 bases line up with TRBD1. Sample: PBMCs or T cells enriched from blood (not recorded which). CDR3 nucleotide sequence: TGTGCCAGCTCACCACTCTCCGGGACAGGGTCAACCGGGGAGCTGTTTTTT. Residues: CASSPLSGTGSTGELFF.